Shown below are 25 T cell receptor beta chains from a single sample sequenced in a study of blood T cell repertoires in COVID-19. The repertoire was sequenced with immunoSEQ multiplex PCR; TCRdb's copy has only in-frame clones and lacks some. This sample yields fewer than 400,000 clones, of which almost 90% are seen a single time; 2.9% belongs to the top ten. Sequencing was carried out using peripheral blood. These receptors all come from a woman in her 30s with COVID-19, enrolled during active disease.

V is TRBV24-1 and J is TRBJ2-5; D gene uncertain. CDR1 KGHDR and CDR2 SFDVKD come from the germline V gene. The CDR3 runs to 11 residues. V was shortened by 4 bases and J by 7 bases, with 6 bases between the two germline ends. The CDR3 DNA sequence: TGTGCCACCAGTGAGTTCGGGACCCAGTACTTC. It specifies CATSEFGTQYF.

This chain links TRBV19 with TRBJ2-7; 8 nucleotides match TRBD1. This CDR3 comprises 14 residues. Germline V CDR1 and CDR2: LNHDA, SQIVND (reference sequence). V dropped 4 bases and J dropped 2; count of bases not matched to a gene: 4. CDR3 in amino acids: CASSRQGQTYEQYF. The CDR3 nucleotides are TGTGCCAGTAGTAGACAGGGGCAAACCTACGAGCAGTACTTC. The whole variable domain, filled in from reference TRBV19 and TRBJ2-7, reads DGGITQSPKYLFRKEGQNVTLSCEQNLNHDAMYWYRQDPGQGLRLIYYSQIVNDFQKGDIAEGYSVSREKKESFPLTVTSAQKNPTAFYLCASSRQGQTYEQYFGPGTRLTVT.

The chain uses TRBV28 and TRBJ1-4; tentative D call: TRBD1 (6 bases). CDR1 and CDR2 (germline): MDHEN, SYDVKM. This CDR3 comprises 15 residues. The germline V and J ends were trimmed by 6 bases and 3 bases, with 14 bases remaining between them. The CDR3 DNA reads as TGTGCCAGCAGGCCATCCGGGACATCTAATGAAAAACTGTTTTTT. It specifies CASRPSGTSNEKLFF.

The chain links TRBV5-1 to TRBJ1-5; the D is unclear. V dropped 0 bases and J dropped 6 bases, with 13 bases sitting between them. From germline, CDR1 is SGHRS and CDR2 YFSETQ. The CDR3 totals 15 residues. CDR3 coding DNA: TGCGCCAGCAGCTTGGATTTGGCCGCAGGTCAGCCCCAGCATTTT. Residues: CASSLDLAAGQPQHF.

This rearrangement joins TRBV12-3 or TRBV12-4 to TRBJ1-2; D ambiguous. V was pared by 2 bases and J by 6 bases, with 10 bases between. The CDR3 is 13 amino acids. CDR3 nucleotide sequence: TGTGCCAGCAGTTTAAGAGGATCCCATGGCTACACCTTC. Protein sequence: CASSLRGSHGYTF.

The rearrangement links TRBV29-1 to TRBJ2-2; 11 nucleotides line up with TRBD2. There are 15 residues in the CDR3. V trimming: 6 bases; J trimming: 2 bases; junction bases outside the gene matches: 5. CDR1 and CDR2 from the germline V gene are SQVTM and ANQGSEA. DNA of the CDR3: TGCAGCGTAGGGACTAGCGGACAAAACACCGGGGAGCTGTTTTTT. Residues: CSVGTSGQNTGELFF.

The chain carries TRBV19 and TRBJ1-6, with TRBD1 as a possible D gene (5 bases). Trimming removed 3 bases from V and 0 bases from J, with 15 bases in between. The CDR3 is made up of 18 amino acids. Germline assignment: CDR1 LNHDA and CDR2 SQIVND (reference sequence). The CDR3 here is CASSMGHPGGSYNSPLHF. CDR3 nucleotide sequence: TGTGCCAGTAGTATGGGCCACCCCGGGGGCTCCTATAATTCACCCCTCCACTTT. Combining the CDR3 with reference TRBV19 and TRBJ1-6 gives the whole variable domain DGGITQSPKYLFRKEGQNVTLSCEQNLNHDAMYWYRQDPGQGLRLIYYSQIVNDFQKGDIAEGYSVSREKKESFPLTVTSAQKNPTAFYLCASSMGHPGGSYNSPLHFGNGTRLTVT.

The rearrangement links TRBV19 to TRBJ2-7, with D perhaps matching TRBD2 (5 bases). CDR1 is LNHDA and CDR2 is SQIVND in the germline V gene (reference sequence). The CDR3 contains 13 residues. V lost 7 bases and J lost 0, with 10 bases in between. DNA of the CDR3: TGTGCCAGTATGGAGGAAAGCTCCTACGAGCAGTACTTC. Its translation: CASMEESSYEQYF.

This clone appeared a single time. This chain links TRBV18 with TRBJ1-2; D is perhaps TRBD1 (5 bases). The CDR3 runs to 15 residues. Germline V gives CDR1 KGHSH, CDR2 LQKENI. The V end was cut by 6 bases, the J end by 4 bases, with 18 bases between. This CDR3 is CASSPTIRDSYGYTF. In nucleotides, the CDR3 is TGTGCCAGCTCGCCTACAATCCGGGACTCCTATGGCTACACCTTC.

The chain recombines TRBV27 with TRBJ2-3; 9 bases match TRBD1. V lost 5 bases to trimming and J lost 3 bases; unmatched junction nucleotides: 15. The CDR3 totals 18 residues. Germline V gene data show CDR1 as MNHEY and CDR2 as SMNVEV (reference sequence). This chain's CDR3 is CASSPPGQGRHETDTQYF. The CDR3, as DNA: TGTGCCAGCAGTCCCCCGGGACAGGGACGGCATGAGACAGATACGCAGTATTTT.

The chain has TRBV21-1 and TRBJ2-2; TRBD2, the D gene given by the table, was not confirmed from the DNA. TRBV21-1 corresponds to a pseudogene. The CDR3 consists of 13 residues. CDR3 bases: TGTGCCAGCAGCACCCTCCCCACCGGGGAGCTGTTTTTT. It yields the protein CASSTLPTGELFF.

This chain uses TRBV19 with TRBJ2-6, with TRBD1 matching over 7 bases. The V segment lost 5 bases and the J segment 4 bases; nucleotides outside the gene matches: 14. CDR1 is LNHDA, CDR2 SQIVND, per germline (reference sequence). The CDR3 extends over 18 amino acids. CDR3 in amino acids: CASSPLTGVDSGANVLTF. The CDR3 region has the DNA TGTGCCAGTAGTCCACTAACAGGGGTGGATTCGGGGGCCAACGTCCTGACTTTC.

The chain couples TRBV3-1 (or the pseudogene TRBV3-2) to TRBJ2-2; TRBD2 might be the D (6 bases). The CDR3 loop spans 15 amino acids. Germline CDR1 reads LGHDT; CDR2 reads YNNKEL (reference sequence). The V end was cut by 8 bases, the J end by 8 bases, with 21 bases between. The CDR3 spells CASGSGRLGSGELFF. In DNA form, the CDR3 reads TGTGCCAGCGGCAGTGGGAGGCTGGGTTCTGGGGAGCTGTTTTTT.

This chain links TRBV5-1 with TRBJ2-3, with 11 bases fitting TRBD2. Germline assignment: CDR1 SGHRS and CDR2 YFSETQ. The CDR3 consists of 14 residues. V dropped 7 bases and J dropped 4; count of bases not matched to a gene: 5. In nucleotides, the CDR3 is TGCGCCAGCTGCACTAGCGGGGGTTCAGATACGCAGTATTTT. Protein product: CASCTSGGSDTQYF. The full variable domain, in which reference TRBV5-1 and TRBJ2-3 provide the parts outside the CDR3, is KAGVTQTPRYLIKTRGQQVTLSCSPISGHRSVSWYQQTPGQGLQFLFEYFSETQRNKGNFPGRFSGRQFSNSRSEMNVSTLELGDSALYLCASCTSGGSDTQYFGPGTRLTVL.

This chain joins TRBV28 and TRBJ1-4; TRBD1 aligns across 9 bases. V trimming: 2 bases; J trimming: 8 bases; junction bases outside the gene matches: 3. The CDR3 is 14 residues long. Germline V gene sequence: CDR1 MDHEN, CDR2 SYDVKM. CDR3 loop: CASSLGTGYEKLFF. CDR3 DNA sequence: TGTGCCAGCAGTTTAGGGACAGGGTACGAAAAACTGTTTTTT.

The V gene is TRBV21-1, the J gene TRBJ2-1; TRBD2, the table's D call, lacks a check against the DNA. TRBV21-1 is deemed a pseudogene. There are 16 residues in the CDR3. The CDR3 bases are TGTGCCAGCAGCAAAGCGCGGGAGGGTGGCTACAATGAGCAGTTCTTC. It translates to CASSKAREGGYNEQFF.

The table lists this clone with a count of one. The chain links TRBV12-3 or TRBV12-4 to TRBJ1-2, with D perhaps TRBD1 (5 bases). V lost 5 bases and J 5 bases, leaving 6 bases between the germline ends. The CDR3 is made up of 11 amino acids. Written as DNA, the CDR3 is TGTGCCAGCAGTCAGGGTTATGGCTACACCTTC. It yields the protein CASSQGYGYTF.

This clone was recorded only once. The CDR3 is CASRRRDRYNEQFF. The CDR3 bases are TGTGCCAGCCGTCGGCGGGACCGCTACAATGAGCAGTTCTTC. The chain has TRBV27 and TRBJ2-1; TRBD2 is a possible D gene (6 bases). The CDR3 length is 14 residues. Germline V gene data show CDR1 as MNHEY and CDR2 as SMNVEV (reference sequence). V dropped 8 bases and J dropped 3 bases, with 14 bases sitting between them.

The CDR3 nucleotides read TGTGCCACCAGCAGAGATCGGGGGGGCGGGTGGATCACTGAAGCTTTCTTT. Protein sequence: CATSRDRGGGWITEAFF. This chain connects TRBV15 to TRBJ1-1; perhaps TRBD1 as D (6 bases). Germline CDR1 and CDR2: LNHNV and YYDKDF (reference sequence). The V end was cut by 0 bases, the J end by 4 bases, with 18 bases between. CDR3 size: 17 residues.

The chain links TRBV29-1 to TRBJ1-5; a possible D gene is TRBD1 (6 bases). This CDR3 comprises 13 residues. Trimming shortened V by 4 bases and J by 6 bases, and 13 bases separated the two germline ends. Per the germline V gene, CDR1 is SQVTM and CDR2 is ANQGSEA. The CDR3, as DNA: TGCAGCGTTGTTCCAGGGGACGGTCAGCCCCAGCATTTT. Amino acid sequence: CSVVPGDGQPQHF.

This chain joins TRBV28 and TRBJ2-7, with TRBD2 matching 14 bases. Germline V lookup: CDR1 MDHEN, CDR2 SYDVKM. The V segment lost 8 bases and the J segment 6 bases; nucleotides outside the gene matches: 12. CDR3 length equals 16 residues. The CDR3 region has the DNA TGTGCCAGCCTTACCACCGGGACTAGCGGGAGCAGCGAGCAGTACTTC. Amino acid sequence: CASLTTGTSGSSEQYF.

The chain joins TRBV19 to TRBJ1-2; 8 nucleotides match TRBD1. The CDR3 is 13 amino acids. V lost 9 bases to trimming and J lost 5 bases; unmatched junction nucleotides: 8. Germline lookup yields CDR1 LNHDA and CDR2 SQIVND (reference sequence). CDR3 sequence reads: CARSQGAGYGYTF. CDR3 bases: TGTGCCAGATCTCAGGGGGCTGGATATGGCTACACCTTC.

The sample holds one count of this clone. The V call is TRBV5-1, the J call TRBJ2-2; TRBD2 aligns across 7 bases. This CDR3 has 15 residues. Per the germline V gene, CDR1 is SGHRS and CDR2 is YFSETQ. V was clipped by 2 bases and J by 1 base; unmatched bases: 2. The CDR3, as DNA: TGCGCCAGCAGCTTCAAGCGGGAGAACACCGGGGAGCTGTTTTTT. It translates to CASSFKRENTGELFF.

V usage is TRBV3-1 (or the pseudogene TRBV3-2) and J usage is TRBJ2-3; D gene unclear. The CDR3 has 13 amino acids. CDR1 is LGHDT, CDR2 YNNKEL, per germline (reference sequence). With 3 bases removed from V and 7 bases from J, the gap between germline ends came to 11 bases. The CDR3, as DNA: TGTGCCAGCAGCCACCCCGTTTTATATACGCAGTATTTT. Amino acid sequence: CASSHPVLYTQYF.

V is TRBV7-3 and J is TRBJ2-1; 7 bases fit TRBD2. CDR1 is SGHTA and CDR2 is FQGTGA in the germline V gene. CDR3 length equals 15 residues. Trimming at V came to 6 bases and at J to 5 bases, leaving 10 bases not matched to a gene. CDR3 nucleotides: TGTGCCAGCAGTTTGCTATCGGGACTACACAATGAGCAGTTCTTC. Translation gives CASSLLSGLHNEQFF.